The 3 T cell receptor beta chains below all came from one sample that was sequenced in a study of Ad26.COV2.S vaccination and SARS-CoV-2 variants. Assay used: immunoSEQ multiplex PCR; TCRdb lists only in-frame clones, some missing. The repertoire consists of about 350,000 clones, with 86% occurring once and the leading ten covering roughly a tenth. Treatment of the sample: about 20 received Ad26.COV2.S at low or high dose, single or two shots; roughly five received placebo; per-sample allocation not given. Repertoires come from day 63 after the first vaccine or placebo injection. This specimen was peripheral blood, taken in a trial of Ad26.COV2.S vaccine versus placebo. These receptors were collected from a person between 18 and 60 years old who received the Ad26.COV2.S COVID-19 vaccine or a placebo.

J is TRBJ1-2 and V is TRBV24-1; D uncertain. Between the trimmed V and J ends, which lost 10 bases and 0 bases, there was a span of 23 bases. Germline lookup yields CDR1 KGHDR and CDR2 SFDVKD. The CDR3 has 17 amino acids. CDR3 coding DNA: TGTGCCACTGTCAGGCGAGAGGGTTCCTCCTCTAACTATGGCTACACCTTC. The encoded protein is CATVRREGSSSNYGYTF.

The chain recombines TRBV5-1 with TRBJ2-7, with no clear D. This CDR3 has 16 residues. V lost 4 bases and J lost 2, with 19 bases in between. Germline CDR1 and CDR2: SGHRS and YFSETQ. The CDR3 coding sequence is TGCGCCAGCAGCATTGGGCAGACACCTAAACCCTACGAGCAGTACTTC. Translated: CASSIGQTPKPYEQYF.

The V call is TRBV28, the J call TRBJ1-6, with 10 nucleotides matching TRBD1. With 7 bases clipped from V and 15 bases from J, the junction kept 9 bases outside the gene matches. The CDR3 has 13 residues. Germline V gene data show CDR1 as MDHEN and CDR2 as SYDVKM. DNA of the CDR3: TGTGCCAGCACCCTCAGGGACAGGGGCCACCTCCACTTT. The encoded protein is CASTLRDRGHLHF. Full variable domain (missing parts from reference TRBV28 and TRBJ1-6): DVKVTQSSRYLVKRTGEKVFLECVQDMDHENMFWYRQDPGLGLRLIYFSYDVKMKEKGDIPEGYSVSREKKERFSLILESASTNQTSMYLCASTLRDRGHLHFGNGTRLTVT.